This T cell receptor beta chain stems from a study of T cell changes during pregnancy in multiple sclerosis. V gave up 3 bases and J gave up 5 bases; unmatched junction bases: 11. CDR1 is LGHNA and CDR2 is YNFKEQ in the germline V gene. This CDR3 has 17 residues. Method: immunoSEQ multiplex PCR; TCRdb's copy keeps in-frame clones and lacks some. The sample records 20,000 to 25,000 clones, over 65% being singletons. The chain has TRBV4-2 and TRBJ2-7, with 12 bases fitting TRBD2. This TCR was sampled from a female donor with multiple sclerosis, enrolled in a pregnancy study. The specimen was CD8+ T cells from peripheral blood mononuclear cells, collected before pregnancy. CDR3 region: CASSQRGLAGGPDEQYF. The CDR3 DNA sequence: TGTGCCAGCAGCCAGAGGGGCCTAGCGGGAGGGCCGGACGAGCAGTACTTC.